The 13 T cell receptor beta chains below come from one sample, sequenced in a study of T-cell memory formation after mild COVID-19. TCRdb passed the 5' RACE reads through MiXCR, listing each CDR3 protein once. The sample lists hundreds of thousands of distinct CDR3 sequences, roughly 15% occurring once. The specimen sequenced was PBMCs or a T cell subset sorted from them (not recorded which). The receptors here all came from a young man who had mild COVID-19 (a few samples of this study predate the infection). Cell type and time point are not known.

The chain uses TRBV9 and TRBJ2-7; 7 bases align to TRBD2. This CDR3 has 15 residues. CDR1 is SGDLS, CDR2 YYNGEE, per germline. J gave up 5 bases and V 3 bases, and 11 bases lay outside the gene matches. The chain's CDR3 is CASSGTGTTHHEQYF. The CDR3 DNA reads TGTGCCAGCAGCGGCACCGGGACTACCCATCACGAGCAGTACTTC.

This rearrangement joins TRBV5-4 to TRBJ2-7; D may be TRBD2 (5 bases). Trimming stripped 3 bases from V and 7 bases from J, with 17 bases between. The CDR3 loop spans 14 amino acids. The germline gives CDR1 SGHNT, CDR2 YYREEE (reference sequence). The CDR3 DNA reads as TGTGCCAGCAGCTATGATAGTGATTCGGGAGAGCAGTACGTC. Its translation is CASSYDSDSGEQYV.

This clonotype has a handful of counts. The V call is TRBV6-5, the J call TRBJ2-7; 8 nucleotides line up with TRBD1. Per the germline V gene, CDR1 is MNHEY and CDR2 is SVGAGI. The V and J ends lost 5 bases and 4 bases, in that order; junction bases with no gene match: 10. This CDR3 is 15 amino acids long. CDR3 nucleotide sequence: TGTGCCAGCAGTACCTTCGGACAGGGTGGTTACGAGCAGTACGTC. It yields the protein CASSTFGQGGYEQYV.

V and J are TRBV3-1 and TRBJ1-1; 7 bases align to TRBD1. Germline assignment: CDR1 LGHDT and CDR2 YNNKEL (reference sequence). This CDR3 is built from 13 residues. V was clipped by 0 bases and J by 6 bases; unmatched bases: 1. CDR3 nucleotide sequence: TGTGCCAGCAGCCAAGATAGGGGGCCTGAAGCTTTCTTT. Its translation: CASSQDRGPEAFF.

The chain is built from TRBV5-6 and TRBJ2-3; 8 nucleotides align to TRBD2. The CDR3 covers 15 residues. The germline gives CDR1 SGHDT, CDR2 YYEEEE. The junction had 9 bases not matched to a gene; V was cut back by 4 bases and J by 5 bases. CDR3 loop: CASSTRGGFIDTQYF. As DNA, the CDR3 is TGTGCCAGCAGCACCCGCGGGGGGTTCATAGATACGCAGTATTTT.

This clonotype has a handful of counts. The chain uses TRBV5-1 and TRBJ2-2; 8 bases are shared with TRBD1. This CDR3 is 16 amino acids long. Losses at the gene ends were 0 bases for V and 3 bases for J; bases not matched to a gene: 4. The germline V gene has CDR1 SGHRS and CDR2 YFSETQ. The CDR3 is CASSLEGRGHTGELFF. In DNA form, the CDR3 reads TGCGCCAGCAGCTTGGAGGGCAGGGGGCACACCGGGGAGCTGTTTTTT.

This clonotype was found a few times. This chain joins TRBV29-1 and TRBJ1-5; no firm D call. There are 12 residues in the CDR3. Trimming removed 6 bases at V and 1 base at J, with 7 bases between. The germline V gene encodes CDR1 SQVTM and CDR2 ANQGSEA. This chain's CDR3 is CSVGSSNQPQHF. The DNA of the CDR3 is TGCAGCGTGGGGAGCAGCAATCAGCCCCAGCATTTT.

This clonotype was counted a few times. The chain has TRBV12-3 or TRBV12-4 and TRBJ1-1; 7 nucleotides align to TRBD1. There are 16 residues in the CDR3. Trimming removed 6 bases from V and 1 base from J; junction bases left unmatched: 11. DNA of the CDR3: TGTGCCAGCAGCTTTACAAGGGGGCTTAAGAACACTGAAGCTTTCTTT. Its protein product is CASSFTRGLKNTEAFF.

The chain couples TRBV7-9 to TRBJ1-2, with D maybe TRBD1 (5 bases). The CDR3 runs 14 residues. V was pared by 2 bases and J by 8 bases, with 15 bases between. Looked up from germline, CDR1 is SEHNR and CDR2 is FQNEAQ (reference sequence). CDR3 coding DNA: TGTGCCAGCAGCTTACCCTCGGGGGTAGGGGGCTACACCTTC. Translating it yields CASSLPSGVGGYTF.

This sequence joins TRBV24-1 and TRBJ2-3; D unclear. Per germline, CDR1 KGHDR and CDR2 SFDVKD. Between the trimmed V and J ends, which lost 3 bases and 6 bases, there was a span of 24 bases. CDR3 size: 18 residues. The DNA of the CDR3 is TGTGCCACCAGTGATCCGATCTGGAGTGAGTCGGCATGCGATACGCAGTATTTT. Translating gives CATSDPIWSESACDTQYF.

This chain links TRBV7-9 with TRBJ2-7, with D uncertain. Germline CDR1 SEHNR, CDR2 FQNEAQ (reference sequence). The CDR3 sequence is 13 residues long. Trimming left V 4 bases short and J 3 bases short, with 10 bases between. CDR3 coding DNA: TGTGCCAGCAGCTCCCCGGCTAGCTACGAGCAGTACGTC. Amino acid sequence: CASSSPASYEQYV.

This clonotype was counted between two and nine times. The chain couples TRBV10-3 to TRBJ2-3; 13 bases agree with TRBD2. Trimming took 6 bases from V and 5 from J; bases not matched to a gene: 8. Per germline, CDR1 ENHRY and CDR2 SYGVKD. The CDR3 has 16 amino acids. The CDR3 DNA reads TGTGCCATCAGGGTGACTAGCGGGGGGTGGGGAGATACGCAGTATTTT. It specifies CAIRVTSGGWGDTQYF.

At least ten counts were recorded for this clonotype. Here the CDR3 reads CASSLAEYNEQFF. The CDR3 DNA reads as TGTGCCAGCAGCTTAGCGGAATACAATGAGCAGTTCTTC. The chain is built from TRBV7-2 and TRBJ2-1; D gene ambiguous. The CDR3 consists of 13 residues. The V end lost 0 bases, the J end lost 4 bases, and 4 bases lay between the germline ends. CDR1 and CDR2 from the germline V gene are SGHTA and FQGNSA.